These 14 T cell receptor beta chains share one sample of origin, sequenced in a study of blood T cell repertoires in COVID-19. TCRdb's copy holds only in-frame clones and misses some; the assay was immunoSEQ multiplex PCR. The data show approximately 110,000 clones, more than 80% seen once. Input material: peripheral blood. The receptor set was obtained from a woman aged 80 or over with acute or convalescent COVID-19.

The rearrangement links TRBV18 to TRBJ2-7, with TRBD2 matching 12 bases. In germline, CDR1 is KGHSH, CDR2 LQKENI. There are 15 residues in the CDR3. V lost 4 bases and J lost 2; bases outside the gene matches: 3. In DNA form, the CDR3 reads TGTGCCAGCTCACAACTAGCGGGGGGCACCTACGAGCAGTACTTC. It yields the protein CASSQLAGGTYEQYF. Variable domain in full (rest from reference TRBV18 and TRBJ2-7): NAGVMQNPRHLVRRRGQEARLRCSPMKGHSHVYWYRQLPEEGLKFMVYLQKENIIDESGMPKERFSAEFPKEGPSILRIQQVVRGDSAAYFCASSQLAGGTYEQYFGPGTRLTVT.

The rearrangement joins TRBV28 to TRBJ2-7; TRBD2 might be the D (5 bases). CDR1 and CDR2 (germline): MDHEN, SYDVKM. This CDR3 has 14 residues. Trimming took 6 bases from V and 0 from J, leaving 12 bases between them. The DNA for the CDR3 is TGTGCCAGCAGCTCCCCGCGGGCCTCCTACGAGCAGTACTTC. It codes for CASSSPRASYEQYF.

This chain connects TRBV5-1 to TRBJ1-2; TRBD1 agrees at 8 bases. Germline CDR1 reads SGHRS; CDR2 reads YFSETQ. Trimming removed 4 bases from V and 3 bases from J; junction bases left unmatched: 5. The CDR3 extends over 14 amino acids. The CDR3 loop is CASSTDRGYYGYTF. The CDR3 region has the DNA TGCGCCAGCAGCACAGACAGGGGCTACTATGGCTACACCTTC.

The chain uses TRBV5-1 and TRBJ2-2; a possible D gene is TRBD1 (6 bases). Trimming shortened V by 5 bases and J by 2 bases, and 16 bases separated the two germline ends. Germline V gene data show CDR1 as SGHRS and CDR2 as YFSETQ. CDR3 size: 16 residues. CDR3 nucleotide sequence: TGCGCCAGCAGATCCGCCGGGACAACCAACACCGGGGAGCTGTTTTTT. Protein: CASRSAGTTNTGELFF.

V is TRBV27 and J is TRBJ1-1; no definite D call. Germline values: CDR1 MNHEY, CDR2 SMNVEV (reference sequence). Trimming removed 6 bases at V and 0 bases at J, with 8 bases between. The CDR3 covers 13 residues. CDR3 amino acids: CASSTQLNTEAFF. The CDR3 nucleotides are TGTGCCAGCAGCACACAGTTGAACACTGAAGCTTTCTTT.

The chain carries TRBV18 and TRBJ2-7; weak D call: TRBD1 (5 bases). This CDR3 comprises 14 residues. Germline V CDR1 and CDR2: KGHSH, LQKENI. Trimming shortened V by 2 bases and J by 7 bases, and 15 bases separated the two germline ends. The CDR3 coding sequence is TGTGCCAGCTCACCAGCCAGGGTACAGGCGGAGCAGTACTTC. This encodes CASSPARVQAEQYF.

The CDR3: CASSHPPGGRYNEQFF. CDR3 nucleotide sequence: TGTGCCAGCAGCCACCCGCCGGGGGGACGGTACAATGAGCAGTTCTTC. The rearrangement joins TRBV6-2 or TRBV6-3 to TRBJ2-1; 7 nucleotides match TRBD2. J lost 4 bases, V lost 6 bases, and 12 bases had no gene match. CDR3 length: 16 amino acids. Germline assignment: CDR1 MNHEY and CDR2 SVGEGT.

This clone was detected only a few times. The chain is built from TRBV6-5 and TRBJ1-3; TRBD1 is a possible D gene (6 bases). From germline, CDR1 is MNHEY and CDR2 SVGAGI. The CDR3 loop spans 15 amino acids. V shed 8 bases and J shed 3 bases, with 17 bases lying between them. The CDR3 protein is CASEGVGAGGNTIYF. CDR3 nucleotide sequence: TGTGCCAGCGAGGGGGTGGGGGCAGGTGGAAACACCATATATTTT.

For the CDR3, the DNA is TGTGCCAGCAGGGGGACAGGGAGGTACGAGCAGTACTTC. Translating gives CASRGTGRYEQYF. V and J are TRBV12-3 or TRBV12-4 and TRBJ2-7; 9 bases agree with TRBD1. CDR3 length: 13 residues. The V segment lost 6 bases and the J segment 4 bases; nucleotides outside the gene matches: 4.

The genes are TRBV24-1 and TRBJ2-3; 7 nucleotides match TRBD2. The CDR3 runs to 16 residues. V shed 0 bases, J shed 1 base, and the junction held 3 bases outside the gene matches. Germline CDR1 reads KGHDR; CDR2 reads SFDVKD. This CDR3 is CATSDLRGGGTDTQYF. The DNA of the CDR3 is TGTGCCACCAGTGATTTGCGGGGAGGGGGCACAGATACGCAGTATTTT.

The chain is built from TRBV5-1 and TRBJ2-7, with a tentative D call TRBD1 (6 bases). This CDR3 has 15 amino acids. CDR1 and CDR2 from the germline V gene are SGHRS and YFSETQ. V lost 0 bases and J 4 bases, leaving 14 bases between the germline ends. This chain's CDR3 is CASSLVQGRIYEQYF. Written as DNA, the CDR3 is TGCGCCAGCAGCTTGGTACAGGGTAGGATATACGAGCAGTACTTC. The full variable domain, rest sourced from reference TRBV5-1 and TRBJ2-7, is KAGVTQTPRYLIKTRGQQVTLSCSPISGHRSVSWYQQTPGQGLQFLFEYFSETQRNKGNFPGRFSGRQFSNSRSEMNVSTLELGDSALYLCASSLVQGRIYEQYFGPGTRLTVT.

The chain uses TRBV2 and TRBJ1-4; 11 bases agree with TRBD1. The trim removed 10 bases at V and 8 bases at J, leaving 6 bases unmatched. This CDR3 has 13 residues. The germline gives CDR1 SNHLY, CDR2 FYNNEI. CDR3 protein: CATSGTGGEKLFF. In DNA form, the CDR3 reads TGTGCCACATCCGGGACAGGGGGAGAAAAACTGTTTTTT. The full variable domain, completed using reference TRBV2 and TRBJ1-4, is EPEVTQTPSHQVTQMGQEVILRCVPISNHLYFYWYRQILGQKVEFLVSFYNNEISEKSEIFDDQFSVERPDGSNFTLKIRSTKLEDSAMYFCATSGTGGEKLFFGSGTQLSVL.

The V call is TRBV5-1, the J call TRBJ2-5; 7 nucleotides line up with TRBD1. V trimming: 0 bases; J trimming: 4 bases; junction bases outside the gene matches: 9. Germline assignment: CDR1 SGHRS and CDR2 YFSETQ. The CDR3 contains 16 residues. CDR3 bases: TGCGCCAGCAGCTTGGGGTCTAGGGGGCGCGGAGAGACCCAGTACTTC. It translates to CASSLGSRGRGETQYF.

This clone has a single count. The chain couples TRBV6-5 to TRBJ1-1; D is uncertain. This CDR3 region has 14 residues. The V gene's germline CDR1 is MNHEY and CDR2 SVGAGI. Trimming cost V 2 bases and J 5 bases, with 12 bases left between them. The CDR3, as DNA: TGTGCCAGCAGTTACCGAGTCGTAGAAACTGAAGCTTTCTTT. This codes for CASSYRVVETEAFF.